One T cell receptor beta chain is described in this entry. V lost 0 bases and J 4 bases, leaving 16 bases between the germline ends. The CDR3 runs to 16 residues. The germline gives CDR1 LGHNA, CDR2 YSLEER. The sample comes from a study of blood T cell repertoires in COVID-19. At the level of the study: There were acute and convalescent COVID-19 samples, and they came from the United States, Italy and Spain. In each case, the material was cDNA or gDNA derived from T cells, B-cell-depleted T cells, or PBMCs.

Per the original methods: How many nucleated cells were present was estimated from reference gene primer amplification. The repertoire was sequenced with immunoSEQ multiplex PCR; TCRdb's copy has only in-frame clones and lacks some. V and J calls and clone size are copied from that table; D and trimming were computed from the DNA. The sample holds more than 150,000 clones, approximately 87% seen once. The J gene is TRBJ2-7, the V gene TRBV4-3, with D tentatively TRBD2 (5 bases). Material: peripheral blood. The sequence was obtained from a woman aged 18-35 years who had recovered from COVID-19. The CDR3 is CASSQELMDQRYEQYF. CDR3 in DNA: TGCGCCAGCAGCCAAGAGCTGATGGACCAGCGGTACGAGCAGTACTTC.